This TCR beta chain comes out of a study of cytomegalovirus exposure and HLA in healthy donors. Study overall: Genetic ancestry analysis placed approximately 79% of the 400 or so donors that were genotyped in the Caucasian-associated cluster.

Comments on this clone: Its matching antigen is unknown.

The study sampled nominally healthy donors, though unrecorded immune exposures were likely. Germline CDR1 and CDR2: DFQATT and SNEGSKA (reference sequence). The CDR3 covers 11 residues. V was clipped by 4 bases and J by 8 bases, with 11 bases between them. General study points: One variant, a missense change in DCLRE1C, was linked in a later analysis to TCR beta V- and J-gene trimming. In a later analysis, a genetic analysis reported fewer productive-TCR N-insertions in an Asian-associated ancestry cluster than the cohort average.

PCR primers comprised 60 Vbeta and 13 Jbeta primers. Assay used: immunoSEQ multiplex PCR; TCRdb lists only in-frame clones, some missing. The sample yields tens of thousands of clones, of which the top ten take up less than 2.5%. Source material: PBMCs. The chain has TRBV20-1 and TRBJ1-1, with unresolved D. This receptor was taken from a woman between 40 and 50 years old in good health and CMV-seronegative. In DNA form, the CDR3 reads TGCAGTGCTAAGAGAGGAGACGAAGCTTTCTTT. Protein sequence: CSAKRGDEAFF.